The 2 T cell receptor beta chains in this list originate from one sample, sequenced in a study of shared clonotypes between healthy human individuals. Clones were read by immunoSEQ multiplex PCR, and TCRdb kept only the in-frame ones, dropping some. The table lists over a million clones, about 96% of them singletons, with roughly 1.1% in the top ten. The specimen sequenced was naive CD4+ T cells sorted from blood. This sample's subset: CD45RA+ positively selected. These receptors all stem from a man aged 25 to 40 in good health.

The chain links TRBV5-8 to TRBJ2-2, with no clear D. Trimming removed 4 bases at V and 15 bases at J, with 13 bases between. This CDR3 has 11 residues. Germline V gives CDR1 SGHTS, CDR2 YDEGEE. CDR3 sequence (DNA): TGTGCCAGCAGCCCACACCAAACAGTGTTTTTT. Translated, it gives CASSPHQTVFF. Based on the CDR3 plus reference TRBV5-8 and TRBJ2-2, the full variable domain is EAGVTQSPTHLIKTRGQQATLRCSPISGHTSVYWYQQALGLGLQFLLWYDEGEERNRGNFPPRFSGRQFPNYSSELNVNALELEDSALYLCASSPHQTVFFGEGSRLTVL.

CDR3 amino acids: CASSPAGGPQKNTQYF. CDR3 sequence (DNA): TGTGCCAGCAGCCCAGCGGGAGGGCCTCAGAAGAATACGCAGTATTTT. V and J are TRBV5-6 and TRBJ2-3, with 10 bases fitting TRBD2. Germline V lookup: CDR1 SGHDT, CDR2 YYEEEE. The CDR3 sequence is 16 residues long. J gave up 7 bases and V 4 bases, and 12 bases lay outside the gene matches.